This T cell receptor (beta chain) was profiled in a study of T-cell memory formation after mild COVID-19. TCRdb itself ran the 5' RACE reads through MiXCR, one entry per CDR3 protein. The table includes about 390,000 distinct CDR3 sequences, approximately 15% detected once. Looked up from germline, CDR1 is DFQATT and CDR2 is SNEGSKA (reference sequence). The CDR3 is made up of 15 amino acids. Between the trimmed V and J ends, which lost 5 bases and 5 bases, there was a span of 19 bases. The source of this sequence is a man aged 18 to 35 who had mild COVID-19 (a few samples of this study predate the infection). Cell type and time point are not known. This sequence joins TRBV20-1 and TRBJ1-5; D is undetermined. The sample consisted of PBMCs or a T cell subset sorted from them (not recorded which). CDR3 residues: CSAGWIVSPHQPQHF. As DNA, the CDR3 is TGCAGTGCTGGCTGGATAGTGTCCCCCCATCAGCCCCAGCATTTT.